Below, 32 T cell receptor beta chains from the same sample are listed, as sequenced in a study of Graves' ophthalmopathy and Graves' hyperthyroidism. RNA transcripts served as template for amplifying TCR beta CDR3 sequences. The workflow started with a first-round RT-PCR run with HTBI primers and then moved on to a second-round multiplex PCR. TCRdb redid the calling of the multiplex PCR reads with MiXCR, one entry per CDR3 protein. Of 900,000 to 1,200,000 distinct CDR3 sequences in the sample, roughly 35% were seen once. The source material was peripheral blood or thyroid tissue (not recorded which). These receptors came from an adult man with Graves' hyperthyroidism.

The chain combines TRBV7-2 with TRBJ1-2; possible D gene TRBD1, 5 bases. The V end lost 5 bases, the J end lost 4 bases, and 20 bases lay between the germline ends. Germline V gene lookup returns CDR1 SGHTA and CDR2 FQGNSA. The CDR3 sequence is 16 residues long. The CDR3 nucleotides read TGTGCCAGCAGCCAAGGTAGAAGGGGTCTTCTCTATGGCTACACCTTC. This gives the protein CASSQGRRGLLYGYTF.

In this sample, this clonotype turned up many times. The genes are TRBV29-1 and TRBJ1-5; D unclear. Germline lookup yields CDR1 SQVTM and CDR2 ANQGSEA. V dropped 4 bases and J dropped 4 bases, with 8 bases sitting between them. This CDR3 is built from 12 residues. In DNA, the CDR3 is TGCAGCGTTGGGTCAGTAAATCAGCCCCAGCATTTT. This gives the protein CSVGSVNQPQHF.

This chain connects TRBV5-5 to TRBJ2-2; D is ambiguous. This CDR3 comprises 16 residues. CDR1 is SGHKS and CDR2 is YYEKEE in the germline V gene (reference sequence). V lost 4 bases to trimming and J lost 4 bases, with 17 bases between them. CDR3 region: CASSKAPDRATGELFF. The CDR3 DNA follows: TGTGCCAGCAGCAAAGCTCCAGATCGCGCCACCGGGGAGCTGTTTTTT.

In this sample, this clonotype turned up once. The V and J genes are TRBV2 and TRBJ1-4, with 10 bases lining up with TRBD1. Germline CDR1 reads SNHLY; CDR2 reads FYNNEI. V trimming: 5 bases; J trimming: 6 bases; junction bases outside the gene matches: 3. CDR3 length equals 14 residues. CDR3 sequence (DNA): TGTGCCAGCAGTATCGGACAGGGGGATGAAAAACTGTTTTTT. Translating it yields CASSIGQGDEKLFF. Full variable domain (remainder filled in from reference TRBV2 and TRBJ1-4): EPEVTQTPSHQVTQMGQEVILRCVPISNHLYFYWYRQILGQKVEFLVSFYNNEISEKSEIFDDQFSVERPDGSNFTLKIRSTKLEDSAMYFCASSIGQGDEKLFFGSGTQLSVL.

Comments on this clonotype: Just one base apart from a much larger clone, this may be a read error. The rearrangement uses TRBV10-1 and TRBJ2-7, with D unresolved. Germline V gives CDR1 WNHNN, CDR2 SYGVQD (reference sequence). There are 12 residues in the CDR3. CDR3 nucleotide sequence: TGCGCCAGCAGTGAGTCCCCCTACGAGCAGCACTTC. As protein: CASSESPYEQHF.

The chain combines TRBV10-3 with TRBJ2-7; D is possibly TRBD1 (5 bases). The CDR3 extends over 11 amino acids. The germline V gene has CDR1 ENHRY and CDR2 SYGVKD. V was pared by 11 bases and J by 4 bases, with 12 bases between. CDR3 sequence reads: CASGSRYEQYF. CDR3 coding DNA: TGTGCCTCAGGGTCGCGTTACGAGCAGTACTTC.

The rearrangement uses TRBV19 and TRBJ1-1; D gene uncertain. Per the germline V gene, CDR1 is LNHDA and CDR2 is SQIVND (reference sequence). V was shortened by 9 bases and J by 1 base, with 24 bases between the two germline ends. This CDR3 comprises 17 residues. CDR3 nucleotide sequence: TGTGCCAGCAACCTTCGCCCAAACCCGGAGGGGAACACTGAAGCTTTCTTT. This gives the protein CASNLRPNPEGNTEAFF.

This clonotype has a count of ten or more. The rearrangement joins TRBV9 to TRBJ1-2, with 8 bases matching TRBD1. Per germline, CDR1 SGDLS and CDR2 YYNGEE. CDR3 length: 17 residues. The V segment lost 0 bases and the J segment 0 bases; nucleotides outside the gene matches: 7. This chain's CDR3 is CASSVGTGFKANYGYTF. DNA of the CDR3: TGTGCCAGCAGCGTAGGGACAGGGTTTAAAGCTAACTATGGCTACACCTTC.

The genes are TRBV29-1 and TRBJ2-7; the D is unclear. CDR3 length equals 12 residues. V lost 8 bases to trimming and J lost 2 bases, with 13 bases between them. Per the germline V gene, CDR1 is SQVTM and CDR2 is ANQGSEA. CDR3 nucleotides: TGCAGCTTAGAGGCTTCGACCTACGAGCAGTACTTC. Encoded protein: CSLEASTYEQYF.

CDR3 coding DNA: TGTGCCAGCAGCCCCTACGGGCAGCCCCCCACCGGGGAGCTGTTTTTT. It is translated as CASSPYGQPPTGELFF. The chain joins TRBV7-2 to TRBJ2-2; no clear D. V lost 5 bases and J 4 bases, leaving 17 bases between the germline ends. Germline CDR1 and CDR2: SGHTA and FQGNSA. The CDR3 length is 16 residues.

Ten or more counts support this clonotype. The chain combines TRBV19 with TRBJ1-4, with D uncertain. Germline V CDR1 and CDR2: LNHDA, SQIVND (reference sequence). The ends were cut back, 2 bases at V and 10 bases at J, with 8 bases in the middle. This CDR3 is built from 12 residues. The CDR3 DNA sequence: TGTGCCAGTAGTATAACGGGTGGAAAACTGTTTTTT. Translated: CASSITGGKLFF.

This rearrangement joins TRBV29-1 to TRBJ2-7; D tentatively reads TRBD1 or TRBD2 (5 bases each). The CDR3 has 16 residues. V gave up 7 bases and J gave up 2 bases, with 24 bases separating them. The germline V gene has CDR1 SQVTM and CDR2 ANQGSEA. CDR3 amino acids: CSGKMDTEASPYEQYF. In DNA form, the CDR3 reads TGCAGCGGAAAAATGGACACTGAAGCTAGCCCCTACGAGCAGTACTTC.

The chain joins TRBV7-9 to TRBJ2-7; TRBD1 matches at 9 bases. Germline loops: CDR1 SEHNR, CDR2 FQNEAQ (reference sequence). The CDR3 length is 16 residues. The V and J ends lost 6 bases and 2 bases, in that order; junction bases with no gene match: 11. CDR3 in amino acids: CASRSGTGMNPYEQYF. CDR3 nucleotide sequence: TGTGCCAGCAGGTCTGGGACAGGGATGAATCCCTACGAGCAGTACTTC.

This clonotype was found many times. This chain uses TRBV10-3 with TRBJ1-1, with unresolved D. CDR1 ENHRY and CDR2 SYGVKD come from the germline V gene. The CDR3 covers 14 residues. Trimming left V 2 bases short and J 2 bases short, with 9 bases between. This chain's CDR3 is CAISESRINTEAFF. The CDR3 nucleotides read TGTGCCATCAGTGAGAGCAGGATAAACACTGAAGCTTTCTTT.

This clonotype was picked up a small number of times. J is TRBJ2-7 and V is TRBV12-3 or TRBV12-4, with D uncertain. The CDR3 has 15 residues. V lost 5 bases and J lost 2, with 16 bases in between. CDR3 residues: CASSPIARYPYEQYF. The CDR3 DNA follows: TGTGCCAGCAGTCCAATAGCAAGATACCCCTACGAGCAGTACTTC.

The chain combines TRBV18 with TRBJ2-5; D gene unclear. V dropped 2 bases and J dropped 3 bases, with 4 bases sitting between them. Germline values: CDR1 KGHSH, CDR2 LQKENI. CDR3 length equals 12 residues. CDR3: CASSPGKETQYF. In DNA, the CDR3 is TGTGCCAGCTCACCAGGGAAAGAGACCCAGTACTTC.

This clonotype was counted at least ten times. The V and J genes are TRBV7-9 and TRBJ1-3; 8 nucleotides agree with TRBD1. V shed 4 bases and J 7 bases; nucleotides not matched to a gene: 6. The V gene's germline CDR1 is SEHNR and CDR2 FQNEAQ (reference sequence). The CDR3 spans 14 residues. In DNA form, the CDR3 reads TGTGCCAGCAGCTATCGACAGGGGCGGAACACCATATATTTT. Translation: CASSYRQGRNTIYF. Full variable domain (outside the CDR3, taken from reference TRBV7-9 and TRBJ1-3): DTGVSQNPRHKITKRGQNVTFRCDPISEHNRLYWYRQTLGQGPEFLTYFQNEAQLEKSRLLSDRFSAERPKGSFSTLEIQRTEQGDSAMYLCASSYRQGRNTIYFGEGSWLTVV.

The rearrangement uses TRBV9 and TRBJ1-1; D may be TRBD1 (5 bases). The germline V gene encodes CDR1 SGDLS and CDR2 YYNGEE. V was shortened by 4 bases and J by 4 bases, with 14 bases between the two germline ends. The CDR3 is made up of 14 amino acids. CDR3 sequence: CASSSRTTGTEAFF. As DNA, the CDR3 is TGTGCCAGCAGCTCCAGGACAACAGGCACTGAAGCTTTCTTT.

The table lists this clonotype with a few counts. A much larger clone sits a single nucleotide away, making a read error possible. The V and J genes are TRBV29-1 and TRBJ1-1; D is unclear. Germline CDR1 SQVTM, CDR2 ANQGSEA. The CDR3 contains 12 residues. Trimming removed 3 bases from V and 1 base from J, with 6 bases in between. CDR3 loop: CSVEVRNTEAFF. CDR3 DNA sequence: TGCAGCGTTGAGGTCCGGAACACTGAAGCTTTCTTT.

There are many counts of this clonotype. The chain couples TRBV11-2 to TRBJ1-5; no reliable D call. Germline V gene data show CDR1 as SGHAT and CDR2 as FQNNGV. Trimming took off 2 bases at V and 7 bases at J, with 9 bases between the two ends. CDR3 length: 13 residues. The CDR3 sequence: CASSLSPGQPQHF. DNA of the CDR3: TGTGCCAGCAGCTTATCCCCCGGGCAGCCCCAGCATTTT.

This clonotype came up many times. The chain joins TRBV6-1 to TRBJ1-2; no reliable D call. Trimming left V 4 bases short and J 2 bases short, with 11 bases between. This CDR3 has 14 residues. CDR1 MNHNS and CDR2 SASEGT come from the germline V gene. The CDR3 DNA reads TGTGCCAGCAGTGTCGCGGACGAGAACTATGGCTACACCTTC. Protein product: CASSVADENYGYTF.

This clonotype was observed at least ten times. The genes are TRBV7-6 and TRBJ2-7; D is tentatively TRBD1 or TRBD2 (5 bases each). Germline V gene sequence: CDR1 SGHVS, CDR2 FNYEAQ. V shed 2 bases and J shed 7 bases, with 21 bases lying between them. The CDR3 has 16 amino acids. The DNA for the CDR3 is TGTGCCAGCAGCTTATCGTCGGGACCGACATTAGGGGAGCAGTACTTC. Translated, it gives CASSLSSGPTLGEQYF.

At least ten counts were recorded for this clonotype. The rearrangement links TRBV6-1 to TRBJ2-5; the D call may be TRBD1 or TRBD2 (5 bases each). CDR1 is MNHNS, CDR2 SASEGT, per germline. V was trimmed by 1 base and J by 1 base, leaving 13 bases between them. The CDR3 loop spans 16 amino acids. The CDR3 bases are TGTGCCAGCAGTGAAGAAGCAGGGACCATCCAAGAGACCCAGTACTTC. This encodes CASSEEAGTIQETQYF.

A remark on this clonotype: One base away lies a much larger clone, so this may be a sequencing read error. The chain carries TRBV2 and TRBJ1-5, with 9 bases aligning to TRBD1. Germline-derived CDR1 and CDR2 are SNHLY and FYNNEI. Trimming at V came to 7 bases and at J to 1 base, leaving 5 bases not matched to a gene. The CDR3 loop spans 15 amino acids. As DNA, the CDR3 is TGTGCCAGCACGTTGGACAGGGGAAGCAATCAGCCCCAGCATTTT. It encodes CASTLDRGSNQPQHF.

This clonotype was observed many times. This chain uses TRBV5-1 with TRBJ1-4; D may be TRBD1 (6 bases). V lost 4 bases and J 5 bases, leaving 15 bases between the germline ends. The CDR3 has 15 amino acids. The germline V gene has CDR1 SGHRS and CDR2 YFSETQ. The CDR3 loop reads CASSALTGRNEKLFF. In DNA, the CDR3 is TGCGCCAGCAGCGCCCTGACAGGCCGAAATGAAAAACTGTTTTTT. Supplemented by reference TRBV5-1 and TRBJ1-4, the full variable domain reads KAGVTQTPRYLIKTRGQQVTLSCSPISGHRSVSWYQQTPGQGLQFLFEYFSETQRNKGNFPGRFSGRQFSNSRSEMNVSTLELGDSALYLCASSALTGRNEKLFFGSGTQLSVL.

Many counts were recorded for this clonotype. The rearrangement uses TRBV12-3 or TRBV12-4 and TRBJ1-6, with D possibly being TRBD1 (5 bases). The V gene lost 4 bases and the J gene lost 8 bases, with 12 bases spanning the gap. This CDR3 is 14 amino acids long. CDR3 residues: CASSSGFSDSPLHF. CDR3 in DNA: TGTGCCAGCAGTTCAGGGTTTTCGGATTCACCCCTCCACTTT.

This chain uses TRBV7-2 with TRBJ1-1, with D maybe TRBD1 (6 bases). There are 13 residues in the CDR3. CDR1 SGHTA and CDR2 FQGNSA come from the germline V gene. V lost 8 bases, J lost 8 bases, and 18 bases lay in between. CDR3: CASSPQDSQEAFF. The CDR3 nucleotides read TGTGCCAGCTCACCACAGGACAGCCAAGAAGCTTTCTTT.

In its sample, this clonotype was seen a few times. V and J are TRBV6-4 and TRBJ1-5; 8 nucleotides line up with TRBD1. Germline assignment: CDR1 MRHNA and CDR2 SNTAGT. The J segment lost 4 bases and the V segment lost 7 bases, leaving 15 bases of the junction unmatched. The CDR3 consists of 17 residues. DNA for the CDR3: TGTGCCAGCATTACGGCACAGGGGGGAATACAAAATCAGCCCCAGCATTTT. This codes for CASITAQGGIQNQPQHF.

This clonotype was counted many times. The V call is TRBV29-1, the J call TRBJ2-1; D unresolved. The germline V gene has CDR1 SQVTM and CDR2 ANQGSEA. The length of the CDR3 is 10 residues. Trimming pared 5 bases from V and 6 bases from J, leaving 5 bases between. As DNA, the CDR3 is TGCAGCGTTCTGGTCAATGAGCAGTTCTTC. Protein: CSVLVNEQFF.

The V and J genes are TRBV29-1 and TRBJ1-4; a possible D gene is TRBD1 (6 bases). Germline loops: CDR1 SQVTM, CDR2 ANQGSEA. The ends were cut back, 6 bases at V and 7 bases at J, with 15 bases in the middle. This CDR3 spans 13 amino acids. The DNA of the CDR3 is TGCAGCGTAGCAGAGCCACAGGGTGAAAAACTGTTTTTT. This encodes CSVAEPQGEKLFF.

This clonotype was seen only a few times. The chain recombines TRBV11-2 with TRBJ1-1; D not certain. V was trimmed by 5 bases and J by 7 bases, leaving 23 bases between them. Germline loops: CDR1 SGHAT, CDR2 FQNNGV. The CDR3 sequence is 16 residues long. The DNA for the CDR3 is TGTGCCAGCAGCCACCCAAACCTTGACCGGGCGAGTGAAGCTTTCTTT. It translates to CASSHPNLDRASEAFF.

This clonotype was counted ten times or more. This rearrangement joins TRBV20-1 to TRBJ2-5; 11 bases are a match to TRBD2. This CDR3 comprises 15 residues. V lost 1 base to trimming and J lost 5 bases; unmatched junction nucleotides: 6. Looked up from germline, CDR1 is DFQATT and CDR2 is SNEGSKA (reference sequence). The CDR3 DNA follows: TGCAGTGCTAGAGGACTAGCGGGGTTCGGTGAGACCCAGTACTTC. This codes for CSARGLAGFGETQYF.